The entry below gives a single T cell receptor beta chain sequence along with its context. Antigen specificity is unknown. The protocol was immunoSEQ multiplex PCR, while the TCRdb copy is restricted to in-frame clones and leaves out a portion. The table lists around 150,000 clones, 80% of them singletons, with about 7.4% in the top ten. The sample originates from a study of cytotoxic CD8 clonotypes in ibrutinib-treated CLL. As for the study in general: Enrolment comprised under twelve relapsed/refractory and roughly 15 treatment-naive patients; 17 to 18 were IGHV unmutated. Study outcomes and limitations: Sampling time points were not equivalent between sustained-remission and progressing patients. Baseline levels of clonality went above those of age-matched healthy donors and moved with circulating CD8+ T-cell counts.

J lost 4 bases, V lost 4 bases, and 12 bases had no gene match. Germline V CDR1 and CDR2: LNHDA, SQIVND (reference sequence). This CDR3 comprises 17 residues. Genomic DNA in an amount of roughly 2 micrograms was extracted from cryopreserved PBMCs and used for the preparation of TCR beta libraries. The material was PBMCs, obtained after 36 months of ibrutinib treatment. The receptor was isolated from a human donor with chronic lymphocytic leukemia. The chain has TRBV19 and TRBJ1-2, with 10 nucleotides matching TRBD1. Written as DNA, the CDR3 is TGTGCCAGTAGTAAACTTTCCGGGACAGGGGCTCCCTATGGCTACACCTTC. Translation gives CASSKLSGTGAPYGYTF. The full variable domain, with the rest looked up from reference TRBV19 and TRBJ1-2, is DGGITQSPKYLFRKEGQNVTLSCEQNLNHDAMYWYRQDPGQGLRLIYYSQIVNDFQKGDIAEGYSVSREKKESFPLTVTSAQKNPTAFYLCASSKLSGTGAPYGYTFGSGTRLTVV.